These 2 T cell receptor beta chains originate from one sample sequenced in a study of blood T cell repertoires in COVID-19 (dated by TCRdb to about 2020). Library prep was done by the immunoSEQ multiplex PCR assay. TCRdb took over this immuneACCESS table, retaining in-frame rearrangements with V and J assigned. Such tables are incomplete; in checked studies, under half of the missing clones stem from an unresolved V gene, and the remainder is unexplained. The sample table holds approximately 170,000 clones, of which about nine tenths were seen once. In total, the top ten clones hold 9.5% to 13% of the sample. Sequencing was done on a sample of peripheral blood. The receptors stem from a woman in her sixties or seventies with COVID-19, enrolled during active disease.

V is TRBV27 and J is TRBJ2-3; 9 bases align to TRBD2. The germline gives CDR1 MNHEY, CDR2 SMNVEV (reference sequence). This CDR3 is built from 15 residues. The CDR3 spells CAVNPSGASTDTQYF. In nucleotides, the CDR3 is TGTGCAGTAAACCCTAGCGGGGCTAGCACAGATACGCAGTATTTT.

The J gene is TRBJ1-5, the V gene TRBV7-2, with a possible D match to TRBD1 (6 bases). The CDR3 loop spans 15 amino acids. Germline values: CDR1 SGHTA, CDR2 FQGNSA. V dropped 6 bases and J dropped 0 bases, with 12 bases sitting between them. The CDR3 nucleotides are TGTGCCAGCAGTTTTGACAGGAATAGCAATCAGCCCCAGCATTTT. Translation: CASSFDRNSNQPQHF.